These 31 T cell receptor beta chains were sequenced from one sample in a study of T cell responses to AZD1222 COVID-19 vaccine. The table came from immunoSEQ multiplex PCR; TCRdb's copy has only in-frame clones and leaves some out. The table has roughly 150,000 clones, around 93% seen once; the top ten hold about 1.4%. Sequenced material: peripheral blood, taken on day 0 of AZD1222 vaccination. The receptors stem from an adult in good health.

The chain carries TRBV4-2 and TRBJ2-7; 10 bases agree with TRBD2. This CDR3 spans 18 amino acids. V shed 1 base and J 0 bases; nucleotides not matched to a gene: 9. The V gene's germline CDR1 is LGHNA and CDR2 YNFKEQ. DNA of the CDR3: TGTGCCAGCAGCCAAGGGGCTAGCGGGGGACCCAGCTCCTACGAGCAGTACTTC. This encodes CASSQGASGGPSSYEQYF.

The J gene is TRBJ1-5, the V gene TRBV7-9; the match to TRBD1 covers 8 bases. CDR3 size: 19 residues. Germline V gene lookup returns CDR1 SEHNR and CDR2 FQNEAQ (reference sequence). Trimming at V came to 4 bases and at J to 0 bases, leaving 14 bases not matched to a gene. For the CDR3, the DNA is TGTGCCAGCAGCTGGTCAGGGGGCTCCGCGGCTAATAGCAATCAGCCCCAGCATTTT. Protein sequence: CASSWSGGSAANSNQPQHF.

The genes are TRBV5-1 and TRBJ2-5, with TRBD2 identical over 7 bases. The CDR3 spans 13 residues. Trimming cost V 4 bases and J 4 bases; bases outside gene matches: 4. CDR1 is SGHRS and CDR2 is YFSETQ in the germline V gene. The CDR3 nucleotides read TGCGCCAGCAGCCCGGGGGGTCGAGAGACCCAGTACTTC. Its translation is CASSPGGRETQYF.

This chain connects TRBV5-1 to TRBJ2-2; D gene uncertain. With 0 bases removed from V and 1 base from J, the gap between germline ends came to 13 bases. There are 17 residues in the CDR3. Per the germline V gene, CDR1 is SGHRS and CDR2 is YFSETQ. CDR3 DNA: TGCGCCAGCAGCTTGGTTGGGCAGGTACTGAACACCGGGGAGCTGTTTTTT. Residues: CASSLVGQVLNTGELFF.

The J gene is TRBJ1-4, the V gene TRBV5-4; 9 bases are a match to TRBD1. Germline V gene data show CDR1 as SGHNT and CDR2 as YYREEE (reference sequence). V dropped 0 bases and J dropped 4; count of bases not matched to a gene: 1. The CDR3 is 15 amino acids. In DNA, the CDR3 is TGTGCCAGCAGCTTGGGGGGACAGGGTAATGAAAAACTGTTTTTT. Its protein is CASSLGGQGNEKLFF.

This clone was seen a few times. J is TRBJ2-1 and V is TRBV7-9, with D perhaps matching TRBD1 (5 bases). V lost 5 bases, J lost 1 base, and 15 bases lay in between. This CDR3 comprises 16 residues. From germline, CDR1 is SEHNR and CDR2 FQNEAQ (reference sequence). For the CDR3, the DNA is TGTGCCAGCAGCCCACCACAGGTTTGGTCCTACAATGAGCAGTTCTTC. As protein: CASSPPQVWSYNEQFF.

This chain connects TRBV2 to TRBJ2-7, with 10 bases lining up with TRBD1. After removal of 8 bases from V and 3 bases from J, the junction contained 4 bases not matched to a gene. Germline V lookup: CDR1 SNHLY, CDR2 FYNNEI. This CDR3 has 13 amino acids. Here the CDR3 DNA reads TGTGCCAGCGGGGGGGACAGGGGCTACGAGCAGTACTTC. It translates to CASGGDRGYEQYF.

The chain joins TRBV7-2 to TRBJ2-3; 12 positions agree with TRBD2. The CDR3 is 17 residues long. Germline V gives CDR1 SGHTA, CDR2 FQGNSA. V was pared by 4 bases and J by 2 bases, with 7 bases of the junction left unmatched. For the CDR3, the DNA is TGTGCCAGCAGCTGGGGGACTAGCGGGTCCCCCACAGATACGCAGTATTTT. This translates into CASSWGTSGSPTDTQYF.

The count of this clone is one. The chain employs TRBV28 and TRBJ2-5; D tentatively reads TRBD1 or TRBD2 (5 bases each). The V end was cut by 5 bases, the J end by 2 bases, with 15 bases between. CDR1 MDHEN and CDR2 SYDVKM come from the germline V gene. This CDR3 contains 15 residues. For the CDR3, the DNA is TGTGCCAGCAGTCAGCCGGGACCCGCACAAGAGACCCAGTACTTC. It specifies CASSQPGPAQETQYF.

V usage is TRBV2 and J usage is TRBJ1-5; TRBD1 matches 9 bases. V shed 8 bases and J 7 bases; nucleotides not matched to a gene: 6. The germline V gene has CDR1 SNHLY and CDR2 FYNNEI. The CDR3 length is 13 residues. The CDR3 DNA reads as TGTGCCAGCGGGGGGACAGGGCGACAGCCCCAGCATTTT. Translating gives CASGGTGRQPQHF.

J is TRBJ1-5 and V is TRBV18; perhaps TRBD1 as D (5 bases). The CDR3 contains 14 residues. From germline, CDR1 is KGHSH and CDR2 LQKENI. V was shortened by 3 bases and J by 6 bases, with 12 bases between the two germline ends. CDR3 DNA sequence: TGTGCCAGCTCACCGGGCGGGGGAGGTCAGCCCCAGCATTTT. This codes for CASSPGGGGQPQHF. Drawing the rest from reference TRBV18 and TRBJ1-5, the complete variable domain is NAGVMQNPRHLVRRRGQEARLRCSPMKGHSHVYWYRQLPEEGLKFMVYLQKENIIDESGMPKERFSAEFPKEGPSILRIQQVVRGDSAAYFCASSPGGGGQPQHFGDGTRLSIL.

The V and J genes are TRBV20-1 and TRBJ1-2, with a possible D match to TRBD1 (5 bases). The CDR3 is 11 amino acids. The germline CDR1 and CDR2 sequences are DFQATT and SNEGSKA (reference sequence). Trimming left V 7 bases short and J 8 bases short, with 14 bases between. DNA of the CDR3: TGCAGTGTCAGGGCGGGGGGAGGCTACACCTTC. This sequence encodes CSVRAGGGYTF.

The chain carries TRBV5-4 and TRBJ1-1; unclear D gene. The V gene lost 0 bases and the J gene lost 0 bases, with 6 bases spanning the gap. The length of the CDR3 is 14 residues. CDR1 SGHNT and CDR2 YYREEE come from the germline V gene (reference sequence). The CDR3: CASSLGQMNTEAFF. In DNA form, the CDR3 reads TGTGCCAGCAGCTTGGGCCAGATGAACACTGAAGCTTTCTTT.

The chain is built from TRBV7-9 and TRBJ1-1; a weak D match, TRBD1 (5 bases). Trimming removed 1 base at V and 3 bases at J, with 15 bases between. CDR3 size: 16 residues. Germline V gene sequence: CDR1 SEHNR, CDR2 FQNEAQ (reference sequence). The CDR3 loop reads CASSLGDTGADTEAFF. Here the CDR3 DNA reads TGTGCCAGCAGCTTAGGGGATACAGGAGCCGACACTGAAGCTTTCTTT.

The rearrangement links TRBV11-3 to TRBJ2-2; TRBD2 agrees at 11 bases. This CDR3 spans 17 amino acids. Looked up from germline, CDR1 is SGHNT and CDR2 is YENEEA. Trimming removed 5 bases from V and 4 bases from J; junction bases left unmatched: 9. CDR3 residues: CASSPGTSGKSTGELFF. The CDR3 nucleotides read TGTGCCAGCAGCCCCGGGACTAGCGGAAAGTCCACCGGGGAGCTGTTTTTT.

The chain employs TRBV4-1 and TRBJ1-1; D perhaps matches TRBD1 (6 bases). CDR3 length: 15 residues. V lost 4 bases to trimming and J lost 5 bases, with 17 bases between them. Germline CDR1 MGHRA, CDR2 YSYEKL. CDR3 sequence reads: CASSPGSGGFTEAFF. In DNA, the CDR3 is TGCGCCAGCAGCCCCGGGTCGGGGGGCTTTACTGAAGCTTTCTTT.

V is TRBV28 and J is TRBJ2-7; D gene unclear. Germline-derived CDR1 and CDR2 are MDHEN and SYDVKM. CDR3 size: 14 residues. V lost 2 bases, J lost 3 bases, and 11 bases lay in between. The CDR3 protein is CASSLRRVDYEQYF. DNA for the CDR3: TGTGCCAGCAGTTTACGACGGGTTGACTACGAGCAGTACTTC.

The count of this clone is one. The chain combines TRBV28 with TRBJ1-6, with 7 bases aligning to TRBD1. V dropped 6 bases and J dropped 0; count of bases not matched to a gene: 5. CDR3 length equals 16 residues. Germline values: CDR1 MDHEN, CDR2 SYDVKM. Here the CDR3 DNA reads TGTGCCAGCAGAAGGGGGCGCGTCTCCTATAATTCACCCCTCCACTTT. It yields the protein CASRRGRVSYNSPLHF.

The rearrangement uses TRBV7-2 and TRBJ2-3, with 8 nucleotides matching TRBD2. After removal of 2 bases from V and 2 bases from J, the junction contained 6 bases not matched to a gene. This CDR3 comprises 16 residues. The V gene's germline CDR1 is SGHTA and CDR2 FQGNSA. CDR3 coding DNA: TGTGCCAGCAGCTTAAGGGGTAGCGGGGTCACAGATACGCAGTATTTT. Its protein is CASSLRGSGVTDTQYF.

The chain combines TRBV28 with TRBJ2-7; maybe TRBD2 (6 bases). This CDR3 region has 15 residues. The ends were cut back, 6 bases at V and 2 bases at J, with 17 bases in the middle. In germline, CDR1 is MDHEN, CDR2 SYDVKM. DNA for the CDR3: TGTGCCAGCAGGGCAAAGTGGAGGGATACCTACGAGCAGTACTTC. The encoded protein is CASRAKWRDTYEQYF.

The CDR3 sequence is CATKLRTADLGAFF. For the CDR3, the DNA is TGTGCCACAAAACTCCGAACGGCGGATCTTGGGGCTTTCTTT. This chain uses TRBV11-2 with TRBJ1-1; D gene unclear. CDR1 is SGHAT and CDR2 is FQNNGV in the germline V gene. There are 14 residues in the CDR3. The V end was cut by 10 bases, the J end by 11 bases, with 26 bases between.

This sequence joins TRBV30 and TRBJ1-5, with 8 positions matching TRBD1. Trimming cost V 1 base and J 6 bases; bases outside gene matches: 8. Germline-derived CDR1 and CDR2 are GTSNPN and SVGIG (reference sequence). This CDR3 is built from 15 residues. This chain's CDR3 is CAWSARTGIRQPQHF. CDR3 nucleotide sequence: TGTGCCTGGAGTGCCCGGACAGGGATACGTCAGCCCCAGCATTTT.

The DNA of the CDR3 is TGTGCCAGCAGCTTTCAGGGGAGGAACACTGAAGCTTTCTTT. It translates to CASSFQGRNTEAFF. The genes are TRBV13 and TRBJ1-1, with a weak D call TRBD1 (6 bases). The CDR3 is made up of 14 amino acids. Germline V gives CDR1 PRHDT, CDR2 FYEKMQ (reference sequence). With 3 bases removed from V and 1 base from J, the gap between germline ends came to 9 bases.

The V gene is TRBV6-2 or TRBV6-3, the J gene TRBJ2-1, with 8 bases that match TRBD1. Germline CDR1 MNHEY, CDR2 SVGEGT. V lost 2 bases to trimming and J lost 2 bases; unmatched junction nucleotides: 5. The CDR3 runs to 16 residues. CDR3 protein: CASSYLGQGTYNEQFF. The DNA for the CDR3 is TGTGCCAGCAGTTACCTCGGACAGGGTACCTACAATGAGCAGTTCTTC.

The gene calls are TRBV12-5 and TRBJ1-3; no clear D gene. V lost 7 bases and J lost 0, with 16 bases in between. CDR1 is LGHNT and CDR2 is FRNRAP in the germline V gene. CDR3 length: 16 amino acids. CDR3 DNA sequence: TGTGCTAGTGCCCTCTTAGCCGGGGACTCTGGAAACACCATATATTTT. The encoded protein is CASALLAGDSGNTIYF.

This clone turned up a few times. The CDR3 is CAWSGQSYEQYF. CDR3 bases: TGTGCCTGGAGCGGACAGTCCTACGAGCAGTACTTC. The chain has TRBV30 and TRBJ2-7, with a possible D match to TRBD1 (6 bases). Trimming cost V 3 bases and J 1 base, with 7 bases left between them. CDR3 size: 12 residues. The germline CDR1 and CDR2 sequences are GTSNPN and SVGIG (reference sequence). The full variable domain, its missing parts supplied by reference TRBV30 and TRBJ2-7, is SQTIHQWPATLVQPVGSPLSLECTVEGTSNPNLYWYRQAAGRGLQLLFYSVGIGQISSEVPQNLSASRPQDRQFILSSKKLLLSDSGFYLCAWSGQSYEQYFGPGTRLTVT.

The chain links TRBV19 to TRBJ1-2, with TRBD1 identical over 10 bases. The length of the CDR3 is 14 residues. V lost 3 bases, J lost 7 bases, and 5 bases stayed unmatched. The germline V gene encodes CDR1 LNHDA and CDR2 SQIVND (reference sequence). DNA of the CDR3: TGTGCCAGTAGTATCGGACAGGGGGTGATTGGCTACACCTTC. It is translated as CASSIGQGVIGYTF.

This chain uses TRBV11-2 with TRBJ1-3; TRBD1 matches at 8 bases. Trimming cost V 5 bases and J 5 bases; bases outside gene matches: 8. The germline gives CDR1 SGHAT, CDR2 FQNNGV. The CDR3 runs 15 residues. CDR3 nucleotides: TGTGCCAGCAGCCACGGACAGGGAGGGAGAAACACCATATATTTT. Translation: CASSHGQGGRNTIYF.

The chain carries TRBV3-1 (or the pseudogene TRBV3-2) and TRBJ2-1, with TRBD1 as a possible D gene (5 bases). Trimming cost V 4 bases and J 0 bases, with 10 bases left between them. This CDR3 comprises 15 residues. CDR1 and CDR2 from the germline V gene are LGHDT and YNNKEL (reference sequence). The CDR3 DNA reads as TGTGCCAGCAGCCCCATGGACACCTCCTACAATGAGCAGTTCTTC. It specifies CASSPMDTSYNEQFF.

V and J are TRBV4-1 and TRBJ1-2; 8 positions match TRBD1. Germline lookup yields CDR1 MGHRA and CDR2 YSYEKL. After removal of 4 bases from V and 11 bases from J, the junction contained 18 bases not matched to a gene. This CDR3 spans 16 amino acids. This CDR3 is CASSRGGQGPIREYTF. DNA for the CDR3: TGCGCCAGCAGCCGAGGAGGACAGGGCCCAATTAGGGAGTACACCTTC.

This clone was found once. The rearrangement joins TRBV30 to TRBJ1-6; no definite D call. The CDR3 runs to 15 residues. The germline V and J ends were trimmed by 2 bases and 8 bases, with 16 bases remaining between them. The germline V gene has CDR1 GTSNPN and CDR2 SVGIG (reference sequence). The CDR3 DNA reads as TGTGCCTGGAGTACAGCGACCGCGTGGGATTCACCCCTCCACTTT. It translates to CAWSTATAWDSPLHF.